A selection of T cell receptor beta chains follows, all from one sample in a study of blood T cell repertoires in COVID-19. TCRdb's copy holds only in-frame clones and misses some; the assay was immunoSEQ multiplex PCR. The sample yields about 120,000 clones, 71% seen once. What was sequenced was peripheral blood. These TCRs come from a human donor with acute or convalescent COVID-19. The donor label of this sample is uncertain. Each CDR3 is given with its conserved first and last residue. D genes are given only for firm matches. A row's size may be missing; if present it is once, few, many or a size class.

v_gene: TRBV18; j_gene: TRBJ1-1; abundance: -; d_gene: -; CDR3aa: CASSPLGQNTEAFF; CDR3nt: TGTGCCAGCTCACCACTGGGACAGAACACTGAAGCTTTCTTT
v_gene: TRBV11-2; j_gene: TRBJ1-5; abundance: once; d_gene: TRBD1; CDR3aa: CASSLGQSQPQHF; CDR3nt: TGTGCCAGCAGCCTGGGACAGAGTCAGCCCCAGCATTTT
v_gene: TRBV6-5; j_gene: TRBJ1-2; abundance: -; d_gene: -; CDR3aa: CASLPTENYGYTF; CDR3nt: TGTGCCAGCCTCCCTACTGAGAACTATGGCTACACCTTC
v_gene: TRBV5-5; j_gene: TRBJ2-5; abundance: once; d_gene: TRBD2; CDR3aa: CASSVGGLAGRETQYF; CDR3nt: TGTGCCAGCAGCGTTGGGGGACTAGCGGGGCGAGAGACCCAGTACTTC
v_gene: TRBV29-1; j_gene: TRBJ2-2; abundance: -; d_gene: -; CDR3aa: CSVDPRNTGELFF; CDR3nt: TGCAGCGTTGACCCCCGGAACACCGGGGAGCTGTTTTTT
v_gene: TRBV6-5; j_gene: TRBJ2-7; abundance: -; d_gene: -; CDR3aa: CASSLSGSAGEQYF; CDR3nt: TGTGCCAGCAGTTTATCCGGGTCCGCGGGGGAGCAGTACTTC
v_gene: TRBV4-2; j_gene: TRBJ1-2; abundance: -; d_gene: TRBD1; CDR3aa: CASTKRGTTGDFNYGYTF; CDR3nt: TGTGCCAGCACCAAAAGAGGAACCACAGGGGACTTTAACTATGGCTACACCTTC
v_gene: TRBV21-1; j_gene: TRBJ1-6; abundance: once; d_gene: -; CDR3aa: CASMLVGRSSYNSPLHF; CDR3nt: TGTGCCAGCATGCTAGTAGGAAGAAGCTCCTATAATTCACCCCTCCACTTT
v_gene: TRBV20-1; j_gene: TRBJ1-2; abundance: few; d_gene: -; CDR3aa: CSAKSGASYTF; CDR3nt: TGCAGTGCTAAGAGTGGGGCCAGCTACACCTTC
v_gene: TRBV7-8; j_gene: TRBJ1-6; abundance: -; d_gene: -; CDR3aa: CASSLVVAGGPLNSPLHF; CDR3nt: TGTGCCAGCAGCTTAGTGGTCGCGGGAGGTCCGCTTAATTCACCCCTCCACTTT
v_gene: TRBV15; j_gene: TRBJ2-7; abundance: -; d_gene: -; CDR3aa: CATSRDLVSATYEQYF; CDR3nt: TGTGCCACCAGCAGAGACCTAGTGAGTGCCACCTACGAGCAGTACTTC
v_gene: TRBV19; j_gene: TRBJ1-6; abundance: -; d_gene: TRBD1; CDR3aa: CASGNRGKGNNSPLHF; CDR3nt: TGTGCCAGTGGCAACAGGGGGAAAGGTAATAATTCACCCCTCCACTTT
v_gene: TRBV6-1; j_gene: TRBJ1-5; abundance: -; d_gene: TRBD1; CDR3aa: CASSAFSPGGSQPQHF; CDR3nt: TGTGCCAGCAGTGCCTTCAGCCCAGGGGGGAGTCAGCCCCAGCATTTT
v_gene: TRBV19; j_gene: TRBJ1-1; abundance: -; d_gene: -; CDR3aa: CASSIDREVAEAFF; CDR3nt: TGTGCCAGTAGTATAGACAGGGAAGTCGCTGAAGCTTTCTTT
v_gene: TRBV27; j_gene: TRBJ1-5; abundance: -; d_gene: -; CDR3aa: CASSLYWGLEPQHF; CDR3nt: TGTGCCAGCAGTTTATATTGGGGGCTAGAGCCCCAGCATTTT
v_gene: TRBV5-1; j_gene: TRBJ1-1; abundance: many; d_gene: -; CDR3aa: CASSFDSMNTEAFF; CDR3nt: TGCGCCAGCAGCTTTGACAGCATGAACACTGAAGCTTTCTTT
v_gene: TRBV6-6; j_gene: TRBJ1-1; abundance: -; d_gene: -; CDR3aa: CASSTSQQGNFEAFF; CDR3nt: TGTGCCAGCAGCACCAGTCAGCAGGGGAACTTTGAAGCTTTCTTT
v_gene: TRBV28; j_gene: TRBJ1-5; abundance: -; d_gene: -; CDR3aa: CASSLRGGNQPQHF; CDR3nt: TGTGCCAGCAGTTTACGAGGAGGCAATCAGCCCCAGCATTTT
v_gene: TRBV7-2; j_gene: TRBJ2-3; abundance: -; d_gene: TRBD2; CDR3aa: CASSWTSGGHTDTQYF; CDR3nt: TGTGCCAGCAGCTGGACTAGCGGGGGGCACACAGATACGCAGTATTTT
v_gene: TRBV5-1; j_gene: TRBJ2-2; abundance: few; d_gene: -; CDR3aa: CASTPSGSSNTGELFF; CDR3nt: TGCGCCAGCACCCCCTCGGGCTCTAGCAACACCGGGGAGCTGTTTTTT
v_gene: TRBV24-1; j_gene: TRBJ1-3; abundance: once; d_gene: TRBD1; CDR3aa: CATSDAGTGVSGNTIYF; CDR3nt: TGTGCCACCAGTGATGCCGGGACAGGGGTTTCTGGAAACACCATATATTTT
v_gene: TRBV28; j_gene: TRBJ1-6; abundance: -; d_gene: TRBD1; CDR3aa: CASRTGFDSPLHF; CDR3nt: TGTGCCAGCAGGACAGGGTTTGATTCACCCCTCCACTTT
v_gene: TRBV19; j_gene: TRBJ1-4; abundance: -; d_gene: -; CDR3aa: CASSIRRSTNEKLFF; CDR3nt: TGTGCCAGTAGTATAAGGAGGTCCACTAATGAAAAACTGTTTTTT
v_gene: TRBV5-8; j_gene: TRBJ1-5; abundance: once; d_gene: TRBD1; CDR3aa: CASSLGQGINQPQHF; CDR3nt: TGTGCCAGCAGCCTGGGACAGGGAATAAATCAGCCCCAGCATTTT
v_gene: TRBV11-2; j_gene: TRBJ1-6; abundance: -; d_gene: TRBD1; CDR3aa: CASSRTGDNSPLHF; CDR3nt: TGTGCCAGCAGCCGGACAGGTGATAATTCACCCCTCCACTTT
v_gene: TRBV4-1; j_gene: TRBJ2-7; abundance: few; d_gene: -; CDR3aa: CASSPWAGSYEQYF; CDR3nt: TGCGCCAGCAGCCCGTGGGCGGGCTCCTACGAGCAGTACTTC
v_gene: TRBV6-5; j_gene: TRBJ1-2; abundance: few; d_gene: -; CDR3aa: CASSYSNRADGYTF; CDR3nt: TGTGCCAGCAGTTACTCGAACAGGGCGGATGGCTACACCTTC
v_gene: TRBV7-9; j_gene: TRBJ1-1; abundance: many; d_gene: TRBD1; CDR3aa: CASSPWTGKSTEAFF; CDR3nt: TGTGCCAGCAGCCCGTGGACAGGGAAGTCCACTGAAGCTTTCTTT
v_gene: TRBV4-1; j_gene: TRBJ1-3; abundance: once; d_gene: TRBD1; CDR3aa: CASSQAEQGASGNTIYF; CDR3nt: TGCGCCAGCAGCCAAGCCGAACAGGGGGCTAGTGGAAACACCATATATTTT
v_gene: TRBV2; j_gene: TRBJ1-5; abundance: -; d_gene: -; CDR3aa: CASSWVGGNQPQHF; CDR3nt: TGTGCCAGCAGTTGGGTGGGCGGCAATCAGCCCCAGCATTTT
v_gene: TRBV29-1; j_gene: TRBJ2-1; abundance: -; d_gene: TRBD1; CDR3aa: CSVAGQGAGNEQFF; CDR3nt: TGCAGCGTTGCAGGACAGGGGGCGGGCAATGAGCAGTTCTTC
v_gene: TRBV21-1; j_gene: TRBJ1-5; abundance: -; d_gene: -; CDR3aa: CASRGGLSGRNQPQHF; CDR3nt: TGTGCCAGCAGGGGGGGCCTCTCCGGGAGGAATCAGCCCCAGCATTTT
v_gene: TRBV15; j_gene: TRBJ1-2; abundance: -; d_gene: -; CDR3aa: CATSRDWRGSYGYTF; CDR3nt: TGTGCCACCAGCAGAGATTGGAGGGGCAGCTATGGCTACACCTTC
v_gene: TRBV5-6; j_gene: TRBJ2-2; abundance: -; d_gene: -; CDR3aa: CASSGRWGGTFSGELFF; CDR3nt: TGTGCCAGCAGCGGCAGGTGGGGGGGCACTTTCTCCGGGGAGCTGTTTTTT
v_gene: TRBV10-3; j_gene: TRBJ2-7; abundance: -; d_gene: -; CDR3aa: CAISPAGSYEQYF; CDR3nt: TGTGCCATCAGTCCGGCCGGGTCCTACGAGCAGTACTTC
v_gene: TRBV11-2; j_gene: TRBJ2-7; abundance: -; d_gene: -; CDR3aa: CASSSPKNSYEQYF; CDR3nt: TGTGCCAGCAGCTCCCCTAAAAACTCCTACGAGCAGTACTTC
v_gene: TRBV6-5; j_gene: TRBJ2-1; abundance: once; d_gene: -; CDR3aa: CASSYGGYSEQFF; CDR3nt: TGTGCCAGCAGTTACGGGGGGTACAGTGAGCAGTTCTTC
v_gene: TRBV29-1; j_gene: TRBJ2-3; abundance: -; d_gene: TRBD2; CDR3aa: CSVGNLGGSTDTQYF; CDR3nt: TGCAGCGTTGGGAACCTCGGGGGGAGCACAGATACGCAGTATTTT
v_gene: TRBV2; j_gene: TRBJ1-6; abundance: -; d_gene: -; CDR3aa: CASSSTSNSPLHF; CDR3nt: TGTGCCAGCAGTTCGACATCGAATTCACCCCTCCACTTT
v_gene: TRBV19; j_gene: TRBJ2-1; abundance: -; d_gene: -; CDR3aa: CASSRETGVEQFF; CDR3nt: TGTGCCAGTAGTAGGGAGACCGGGGTTGAGCAGTTCTTC
v_gene: TRBV28; j_gene: TRBJ2-3; abundance: -; d_gene: -; CDR3aa: CASSLVGSTQYF; CDR3nt: TGTGCCAGCAGTTTAGTTGGGAGTACGCAGTATTTT
v_gene: TRBV9; j_gene: TRBJ2-1; abundance: once; d_gene: TRBD2; CDR3aa: CASSVGRTSGGYEQFF; CDR3nt: TGTGCCAGCAGCGTAGGTCGGACTAGCGGGGGCTATGAGCAGTTCTTC
v_gene: TRBV5-4; j_gene: TRBJ1-4; abundance: -; d_gene: -; CDR3aa: CASSPTRQAKKLFF; CDR3nt: TGTGCCAGCAGCCCAACCAGACAGGCCAAAAAACTGTTTTTT
v_gene: TRBV30; j_gene: TRBJ1-6; abundance: -; d_gene: -; CDR3aa: CAWSVGGVGSPLHF; CDR3nt: TGTGCCTGGAGTGTAGGGGGGGTTGGTTCACCCCTCCACTTT
v_gene: TRBV18; j_gene: TRBJ1-4; abundance: few; d_gene: -; CDR3aa: CASSRGASNEKLFF; CDR3nt: TGTGCCAGCTCACGCGGGGCGTCTAATGAAAAACTGTTTTTT
v_gene: TRBV28; j_gene: TRBJ2-7; abundance: -; d_gene: TRBD2; CDR3aa: CASSTPTGGEQYF; CDR3nt: TGTGCCAGCAGTACCCCTACGGGGGGAGAGCAGTACTTC
v_gene: TRBV7-2; j_gene: TRBJ1-2; abundance: -; d_gene: -; CDR3aa: CASSLRTAYGYTF; CDR3nt: TGTGCCAGCAGCCTCAGGACAGCCTATGGCTACACCTTC
v_gene: TRBV5-1; j_gene: TRBJ1-2; abundance: few; d_gene: -; CDR3aa: CASRDTTPPYGYTF; CDR3nt: TGCGCCAGCAGGGACACCACTCCTCCCTATGGCTACACCTTC
v_gene: TRBV21-1; j_gene: TRBJ1-2; abundance: -; d_gene: -; CDR3aa: CASSKALWETGGGYTF; CDR3nt: TGTGCCAGCAGCAAAGCGCTTTGGGAGACAGGGGGAGGCTACACCTTC
v_gene: TRBV7-2; j_gene: TRBJ2-3; abundance: few; d_gene: -; CDR3aa: CASSLVHTDTQYF; CDR3nt: TGTGCCAGCAGCCTAGTACACACAGATACGCAGTATTTT
v_gene: TRBV6-5; j_gene: TRBJ1-1; abundance: -; d_gene: -; CDR3aa: CASTGNTEAFF; CDR3nt: TGTGCCAGCACCGGGAACACTGAAGCTTTCTTT
v_gene: TRBV9; j_gene: TRBJ2-2; abundance: -; d_gene: -; CDR3aa: CASSVEWRTNTGELFF; CDR3nt: TGTGCCAGCAGCGTAGAATGGCGGACGAACACCGGGGAGCTGTTTTTT
v_gene: TRBV9; j_gene: TRBJ1-1; abundance: -; d_gene: -; CDR3aa: CASSVVTDTEAFF; CDR3nt: TGTGCCAGCAGCGTAGTTACGGACACTGAAGCTTTCTTT
v_gene: TRBV27; j_gene: TRBJ1-3; abundance: -; d_gene: -; CDR3aa: CASSFGGAGNTIYF; CDR3nt: TGTGCCAGCAGTTTTGGGGGGGCTGGAAACACCATATATTTT